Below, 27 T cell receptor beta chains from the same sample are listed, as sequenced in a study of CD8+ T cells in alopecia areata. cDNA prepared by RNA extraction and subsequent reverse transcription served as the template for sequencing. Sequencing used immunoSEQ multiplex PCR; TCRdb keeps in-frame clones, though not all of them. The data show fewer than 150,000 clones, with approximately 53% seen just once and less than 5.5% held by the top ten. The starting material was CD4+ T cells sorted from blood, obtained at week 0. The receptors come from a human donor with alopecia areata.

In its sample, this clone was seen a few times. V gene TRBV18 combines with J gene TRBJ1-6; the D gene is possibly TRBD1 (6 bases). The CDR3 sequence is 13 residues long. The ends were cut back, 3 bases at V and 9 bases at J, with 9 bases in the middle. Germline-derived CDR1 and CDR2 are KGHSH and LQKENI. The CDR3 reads CASSPGRGSPLHF. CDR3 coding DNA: TGTGCCAGCTCACCTGGCAGGGGTTCACCCCTCCACTTT.

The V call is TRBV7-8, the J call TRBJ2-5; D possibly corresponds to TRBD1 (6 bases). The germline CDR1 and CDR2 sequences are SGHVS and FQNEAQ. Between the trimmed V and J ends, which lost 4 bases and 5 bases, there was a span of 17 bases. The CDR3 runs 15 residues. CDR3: CASSSTLQGTETQYF. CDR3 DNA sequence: TGTGCCAGCAGCTCAACGCTACAGGGTACGGAGACCCAGTACTTC.

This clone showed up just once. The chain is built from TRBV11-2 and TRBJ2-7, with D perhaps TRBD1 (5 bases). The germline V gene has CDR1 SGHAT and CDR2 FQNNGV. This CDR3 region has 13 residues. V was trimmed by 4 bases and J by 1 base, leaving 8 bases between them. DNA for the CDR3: TGTGCCAGCAGCTGGCCAGGGTCCTACGAGCAGTACTTC. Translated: CASSWPGSYEQYF.

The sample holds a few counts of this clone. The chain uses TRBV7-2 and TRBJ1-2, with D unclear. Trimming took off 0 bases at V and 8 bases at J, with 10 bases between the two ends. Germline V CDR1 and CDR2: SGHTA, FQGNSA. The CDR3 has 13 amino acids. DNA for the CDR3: TGTGCCAGCAGCTTAGCGCGTCGGCAGGGCTACACCTTC. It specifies CASSLARRQGYTF.

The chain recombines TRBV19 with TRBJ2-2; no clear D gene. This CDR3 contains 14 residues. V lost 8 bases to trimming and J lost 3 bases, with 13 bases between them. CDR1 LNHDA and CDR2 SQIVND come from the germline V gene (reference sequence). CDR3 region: CASFAPADTGELFF. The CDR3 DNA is TGTGCCAGTTTTGCGCCCGCGGACACCGGGGAGCTGTTTTTT.

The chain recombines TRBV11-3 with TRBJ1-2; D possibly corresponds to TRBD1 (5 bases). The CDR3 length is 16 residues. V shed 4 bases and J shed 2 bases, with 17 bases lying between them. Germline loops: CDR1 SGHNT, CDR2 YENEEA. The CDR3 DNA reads TGTGCCAGCAGCTGCCTGGGTGGGACCGCGAACTATGGCTACACCTTC. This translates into CASSCLGGTANYGYTF.

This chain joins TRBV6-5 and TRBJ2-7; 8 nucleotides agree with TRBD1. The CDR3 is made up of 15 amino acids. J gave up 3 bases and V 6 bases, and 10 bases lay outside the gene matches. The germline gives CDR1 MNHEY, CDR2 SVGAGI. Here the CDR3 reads CASSPSGQVYYEQYF. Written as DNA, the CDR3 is TGTGCCAGCAGCCCATCGGGACAGGTTTACTACGAGCAGTACTTC.

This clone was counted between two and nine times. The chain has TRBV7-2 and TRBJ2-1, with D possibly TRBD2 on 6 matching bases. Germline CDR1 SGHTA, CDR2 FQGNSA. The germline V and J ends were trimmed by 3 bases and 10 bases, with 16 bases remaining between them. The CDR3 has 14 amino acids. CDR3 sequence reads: CASSLGGELQEQFF. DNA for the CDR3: TGTGCCAGCAGCTTGGGCGGGGAGTTACAGGAGCAGTTCTTC.

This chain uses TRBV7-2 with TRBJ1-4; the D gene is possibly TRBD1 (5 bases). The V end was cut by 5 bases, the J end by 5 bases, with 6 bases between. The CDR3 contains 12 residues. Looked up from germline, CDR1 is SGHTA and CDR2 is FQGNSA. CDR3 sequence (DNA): TGTGCCAGCAGCCGACAGAATGAAAAACTGTTTTTT. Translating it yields CASSRQNEKLFF.

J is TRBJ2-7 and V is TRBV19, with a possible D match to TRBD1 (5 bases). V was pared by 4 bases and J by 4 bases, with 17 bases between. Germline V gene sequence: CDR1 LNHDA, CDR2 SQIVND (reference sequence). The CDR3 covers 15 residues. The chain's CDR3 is CASSKGATAPYEQYF. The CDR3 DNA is TGTGCCAGTAGTAAAGGGGCTACGGCCCCTTACGAGCAGTACTTC.

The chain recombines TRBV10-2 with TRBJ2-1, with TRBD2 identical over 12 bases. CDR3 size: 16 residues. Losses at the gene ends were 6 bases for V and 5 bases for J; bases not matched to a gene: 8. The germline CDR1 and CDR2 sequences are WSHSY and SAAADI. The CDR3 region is CASSPLTSGGNNEQFF. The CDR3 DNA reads TGCGCCAGCAGCCCATTGACTAGCGGGGGTAACAATGAGCAGTTCTTC.

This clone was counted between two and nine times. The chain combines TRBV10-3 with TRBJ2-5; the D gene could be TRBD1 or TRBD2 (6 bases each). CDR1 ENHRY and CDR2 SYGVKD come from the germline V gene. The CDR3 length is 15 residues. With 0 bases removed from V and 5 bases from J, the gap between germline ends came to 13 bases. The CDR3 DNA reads TGTGCCATCAGTGAGTCTTCGGGGGCTTGGGAGACCCAGTACTTC. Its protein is CAISESSGAWETQYF.

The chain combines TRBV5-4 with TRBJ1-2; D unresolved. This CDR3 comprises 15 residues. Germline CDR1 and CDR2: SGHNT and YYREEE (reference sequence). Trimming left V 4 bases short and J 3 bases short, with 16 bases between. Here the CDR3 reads CASSPYARADYGYTF. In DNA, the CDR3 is TGTGCCAGCAGCCCATACGCCCGGGCGGACTATGGCTACACCTTC.

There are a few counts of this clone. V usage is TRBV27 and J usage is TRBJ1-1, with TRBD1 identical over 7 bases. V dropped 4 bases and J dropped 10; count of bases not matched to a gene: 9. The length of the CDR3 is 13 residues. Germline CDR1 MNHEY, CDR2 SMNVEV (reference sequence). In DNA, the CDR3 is TGTGCCAGCAGTTACGACAGGGTGGAGAGAGCTTTCTTT. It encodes CASSYDRVERAFF.

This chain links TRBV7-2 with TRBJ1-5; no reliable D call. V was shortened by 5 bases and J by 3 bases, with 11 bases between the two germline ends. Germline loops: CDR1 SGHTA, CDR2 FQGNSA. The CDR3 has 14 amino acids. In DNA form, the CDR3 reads TGTGCCAGCAGCACCCGACAAGTCAATCAGCCCCAGCATTTT. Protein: CASSTRQVNQPQHF.

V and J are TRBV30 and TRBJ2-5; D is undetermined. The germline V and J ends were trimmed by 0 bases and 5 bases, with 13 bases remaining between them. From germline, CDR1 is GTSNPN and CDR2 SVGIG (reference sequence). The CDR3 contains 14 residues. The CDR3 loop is CAWSVQSPTETQYF. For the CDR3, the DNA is TGTGCCTGGAGTGTACAGAGTCCGACGGAGACCCAGTACTTC. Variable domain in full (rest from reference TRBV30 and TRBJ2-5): SQTIHQWPATLVQPVGSPLSLECTVEGTSNPNLYWYRQAAGRGLQLLFYSVGIGQISSEVPQNLSASRPQDRQFILSSKKLLLSDSGFYLCAWSVQSPTETQYFGPGTRLLVL.

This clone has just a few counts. CDR3 sequence reads: CASSSSGTGRYGYTF. The CDR3, as DNA: TGTGCCAGCAGCTCATCCGGGACAGGGCGCTATGGCTACACCTTC. This chain connects TRBV7-2 to TRBJ1-2; 9 bases agree with TRBD1. With V trimmed by 4 bases and J by 4 bases, 7 bases remained unmatched. In germline, CDR1 is SGHTA, CDR2 FQGNSA. CDR3 length equals 15 residues.

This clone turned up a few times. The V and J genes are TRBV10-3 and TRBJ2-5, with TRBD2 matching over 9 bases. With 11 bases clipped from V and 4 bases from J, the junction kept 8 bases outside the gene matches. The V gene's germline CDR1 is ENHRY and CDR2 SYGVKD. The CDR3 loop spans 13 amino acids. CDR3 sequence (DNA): TGTGCCGCCCGCGGGGGGGGGCGAGAGACCCAGTACTTC. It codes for CAARGGGRETQYF.

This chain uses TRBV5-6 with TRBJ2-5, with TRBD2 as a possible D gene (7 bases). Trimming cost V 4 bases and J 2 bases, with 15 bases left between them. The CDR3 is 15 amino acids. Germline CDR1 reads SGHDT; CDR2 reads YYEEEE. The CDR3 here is CASSPDGGRQETQYF. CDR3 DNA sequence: TGTGCCAGCAGCCCGGACGGGGGGCGACAAGAGACCCAGTACTTC.

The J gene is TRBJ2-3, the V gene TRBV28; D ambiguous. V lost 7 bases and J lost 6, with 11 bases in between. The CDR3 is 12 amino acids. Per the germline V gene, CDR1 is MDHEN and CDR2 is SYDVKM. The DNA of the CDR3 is TGTGCCAGCATAAGTGGCTCGGATACGCAGTATTTT. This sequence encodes CASISGSDTQYF.

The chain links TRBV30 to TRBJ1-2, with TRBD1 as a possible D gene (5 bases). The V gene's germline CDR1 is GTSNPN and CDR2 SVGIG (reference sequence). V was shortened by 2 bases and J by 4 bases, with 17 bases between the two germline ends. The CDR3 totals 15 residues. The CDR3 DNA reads TGTGCCTGGAGTCCAGGAGGGCAGGGCCTCTATGGCTACACCTTC. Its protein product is CAWSPGGQGLYGYTF.

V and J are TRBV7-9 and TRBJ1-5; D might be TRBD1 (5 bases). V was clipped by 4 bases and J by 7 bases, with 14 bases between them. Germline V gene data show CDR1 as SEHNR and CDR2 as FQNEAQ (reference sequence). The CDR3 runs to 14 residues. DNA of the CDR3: TGTGCCAGCAGCTCGCAAACAGGTTCACAGCCCCAGCATTTT. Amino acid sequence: CASSSQTGSQPQHF.

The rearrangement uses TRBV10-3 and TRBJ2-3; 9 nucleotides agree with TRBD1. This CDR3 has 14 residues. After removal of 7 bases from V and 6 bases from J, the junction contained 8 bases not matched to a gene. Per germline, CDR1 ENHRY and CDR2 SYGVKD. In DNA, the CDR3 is TGTGCCATCACCCTTGGACAGGGGTCGGATACGCAGTATTTT. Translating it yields CAITLGQGSDTQYF.

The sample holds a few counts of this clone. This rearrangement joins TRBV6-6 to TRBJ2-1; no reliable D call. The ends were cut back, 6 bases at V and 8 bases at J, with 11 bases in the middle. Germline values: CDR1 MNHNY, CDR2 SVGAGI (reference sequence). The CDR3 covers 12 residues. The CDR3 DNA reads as TGTGCCAGCAGATATTATGGGGATGAGCAGTTCTTC. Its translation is CASRYYGDEQFF.

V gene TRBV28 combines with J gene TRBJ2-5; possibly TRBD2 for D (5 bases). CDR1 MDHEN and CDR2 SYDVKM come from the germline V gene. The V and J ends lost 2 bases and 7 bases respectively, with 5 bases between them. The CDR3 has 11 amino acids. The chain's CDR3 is CASSLEGTQYF. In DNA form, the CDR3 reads TGTGCCAGCAGTTTAGAGGGGACCCAGTACTTC.

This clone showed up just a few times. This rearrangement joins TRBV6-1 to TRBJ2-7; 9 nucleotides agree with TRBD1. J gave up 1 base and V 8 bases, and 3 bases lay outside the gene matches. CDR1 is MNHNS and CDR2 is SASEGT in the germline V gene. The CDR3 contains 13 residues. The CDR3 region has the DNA TGTGCCAGCCGGGACAGGGCTTCCTACGAGCAGTACTTC. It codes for CASRDRASYEQYF.

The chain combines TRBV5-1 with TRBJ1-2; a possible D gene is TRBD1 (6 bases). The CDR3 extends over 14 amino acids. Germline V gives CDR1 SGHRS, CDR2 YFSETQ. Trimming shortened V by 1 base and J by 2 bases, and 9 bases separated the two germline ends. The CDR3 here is CASSLSQGNYGYTF. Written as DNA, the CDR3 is TGCGCCAGCAGCTTGTCACAGGGCAACTATGGCTACACCTTC.